A selection of T cell receptor beta chains follows, all from one sample in a study of shared clonotypes between healthy human individuals. Here immunoSEQ multiplex PCR was the method, and the copy in TCRdb shows in-frame clones only, minus some. The table has about 1,500,000 clones, 95% to 97% seen once. Sequencing was performed on naive CD4+ T cells sorted from blood. These receptors all stem from a man in his thirties or forties in good health. The CDR3 runs from the conserved cysteine through the conserved F or W. Each record gives: V gene, D gene, clone size, J gene, CDR3 DNA, CDR3 protein. The D gene is left open where the match is weak. The size entry is marked missing in some rows and otherwise reads once, few, many or a size class.

TRBV2	-	once	TRBJ1-4	TGTGCCAGCAGTGATCGGTTGGGGAGAAACCCGTTTTTT	CASSDRLGRNPFF
TRBV6-5	-	-	TRBJ2-7	TGTGCCAGCAGTACCCCTGCGACAGCCTACGAGCAGTACTTC	CASSTPATAYEQYF
TRBV7-9	-	once	TRBJ1-2	TGTGCCAGCAGCTTGAACAGGGTATATACCTTC	CASSLNRVYTF
TRBV7-2	TRBD1	-	TRBJ1-1	TGTGCCAGCAGCTTAGGGTCCCGCAGGGGGTCCGAAGCTTTCTTT	CASSLGSRRGSEAFF
TRBV9	TRBD2	-	TRBJ2-1	TGTGCCAGCTCTTCTGGACTAGCGGGGCCGTACAATGAGCAGTTCTTC	CASSSGLAGPYNEQFF
TRBV28	-	-	TRBJ2-1	TGTGCCAGCAGTTTAGCGGTAAGCTCCTACAATGAGCAGTTCTTC	CASSLAVSSYNEQFF
TRBV6-6	-	-	TRBJ1-3	TGTGCCAGCAGTTACTCGACCGTCTCTGGAAACACCATATATTTT	CASSYSTVSGNTIYF
TRBV2	-	-	TRBJ2-3	TGTGCCAGCAGAGTTACCCCCCGCACAGATACGCAGTATTTT	CASRVTPRTDTQYF
TRBV29-1	-	-	TRBJ1-1	TGCAGCGCCTTTAACACTGAAGCTTTCTTT	CSAFNTEAFF
TRBV5-1	-	-	TRBJ2-7	TGCGCCAGCAGACCTCAGGGAGTTGGCCACGAGCAGTACTTC	CASRPQGVGHEQYF
TRBV7-3	-	once	TRBJ2-7	TGTGCCAGCAGCCTTCCCCCAGGGGAGCAGTACTTC	CASSLPPGEQYF
TRBV5-4	TRBD1	-	TRBJ1-2	TGTGCCAGCAGTCCGGCGGGACAGAACTATGGCTACACCTTC	CASSPAGQNYGYTF
TRBV6-5	-	-	TRBJ1-1	TGTGCCAGCATGGACAGACTGAACACTGAAGCTTTCTTT	CASMDRLNTEAFF
TRBV18	TRBD1	once	TRBJ1-2	TGTGCCAGCTCACCAATATCCGGGACAGGGGCTAACTATGGCTACACCTTC	CASSPISGTGANYGYTF
TRBV28	-	-	TRBJ1-5	TGTGCCAGCAGTTTTGGTAGGAGCAATCAGCCCCAGCATTTT	CASSFGRSNQPQHF
TRBV30	TRBD1	-	TRBJ2-5	TGTGCCTGGAGGGGACAGGGGTTGGGGACCCAGTACTTC	CAWRGQGLGTQYF
TRBV5-4	-	-	TRBJ2-3	TGTGCCAGCAGCTTGGATTCAGCGGATACGCAGTATTTT	CASSLDSADTQYF
TRBV7-9	-	-	TRBJ2-5	TGTGCCAGCAGCTTGAGGGTGGGAGAGACCCAGTACTTC	CASSLRVGETQYF
TRBV6-5	-	once	TRBJ1-1	TGTGCCAGCAGTTACTCGAGGAGTGGCACTGAAGCTTTCTTT	CASSYSRSGTEAFF
TRBV9	TRBD1	-	TRBJ2-3	TGTGCCAGCAGCGTACGACAGGGTGGGACAGATACGCAGTATTTT	CASSVRQGGTDTQYF
TRBV5-8	-	-	TRBJ1-1	TGTGCCAGCAGCTTGACAAGACCGGGACGGCAGAACACTGAAGCTTTCTTT	CASSLTRPGRQNTEAFF
TRBV28	TRBD1	-	TRBJ1-1	TGTGCCAGCAGTTTTATCGGGGACAGGGGGCTAGCGAACACTGAAGCTTTCTTT	CASSFIGDRGLANTEAFF
TRBV27	-	-	TRBJ2-4	TGTGCCAGCAGTCATTATGGCGATACAGCCAAAAACATTCAGTACTTC	CASSHYGDTAKNIQYF